The 20 T cell receptor beta chains listed next were all sequenced from one sample in a study of sequential checkpoint blockade in melanoma. Clones were read by immunoSEQ multiplex PCR, and TCRdb kept only the in-frame ones, dropping some. Here the sample spans roughly 21,000 clones, around 30% being singletons. Noted treatment: randomized to nivolumab then ipilimumab (arm A) or the reverse (arm B). The sequenced sample was tumor tissue (inferred from file names), obtained from a patient given nivolumab and ipilimumab in sequence. These receptors all come from a human donor with melanoma.

J is TRBJ2-4 and V is TRBV5-8, with TRBD2 matching 8 bases. V shed 4 bases and J 9 bases; nucleotides not matched to a gene: 6. The germline CDR1 and CDR2 sequences are SGHTS and YDEGEE. This CDR3 comprises 13 residues. CDR3 loop: CASSQSGSRIQYF. The CDR3, as DNA: TGTGCCAGCAGCCAGAGCGGGAGCCGCATTCAGTACTTC.

The V and J genes are TRBV28 and TRBJ1-1, with 8 bases lining up with TRBD1. This CDR3 has 16 amino acids. Germline CDR1 and CDR2: MDHEN and SYDVKM. V dropped 2 bases and J dropped 0; count of bases not matched to a gene: 5. CDR3 nucleotide sequence: TGTGCCAGCAGTTTAGGCCGACAGGGGATGAACACTGAAGCTTTCTTT. Amino acids: CASSLGRQGMNTEAFF.

This chain joins TRBV28 and TRBJ1-1, with 7 bases fitting TRBD1. After removal of 4 bases from V and 3 bases from J, the junction contained 5 bases not matched to a gene. In germline, CDR1 is MDHEN, CDR2 SYDVKM. This CDR3 has 14 amino acids. The CDR3 region is CASSYEQGYTEAFF. In nucleotides, the CDR3 is TGTGCCAGCAGTTACGAACAGGGGTACACTGAAGCTTTCTTT.

The V gene is TRBV29-1, the J gene TRBJ2-7; 15 nucleotides agree with TRBD2. The CDR3 has 15 residues. The germline V gene encodes CDR1 SQVTM and CDR2 ANQGSEA. J gave up 5 bases and V 4 bases, and 6 bases lay outside the gene matches. The CDR3 is CSVAHGLAGGDEQYF. In DNA form, the CDR3 reads TGCAGCGTTGCACACGGACTAGCGGGAGGGGACGAGCAGTACTTC.

V and J are TRBV11-3 and TRBJ1-1, with a weak D call TRBD1 (6 bases). The CDR3 is 15 amino acids. CDR1 is SGHNT, CDR2 YENEEA, per germline. V was shortened by 5 bases and J by 1 base, with 14 bases between the two germline ends. CDR3 loop: CASSPPGHPNTEAFF. The CDR3 DNA sequence: TGTGCCAGCAGCCCCCCGGGACATCCGAACACTGAAGCTTTCTTT.

CDR3 in amino acids: CASGEQGAFNQPQHF. CDR3 DNA: TGTGCCAGTGGAGAGCAGGGGGCCTTCAATCAGCCCCAGCATTTT. The chain couples TRBV19 to TRBJ1-5, with 8 bases that match TRBD1. The CDR3 sequence is 15 residues long. Germline CDR1 LNHDA, CDR2 SQIVND (reference sequence). With 8 bases clipped from V and 3 bases from J, the junction kept 9 bases outside the gene matches.

The chain recombines TRBV9 with TRBJ1-4, with a tentative D call TRBD1 (5 bases). The V and J ends lost 0 bases and 6 bases respectively, with 12 bases between them. This CDR3 is built from 15 residues. The germline V gene has CDR1 SGDLS and CDR2 YYNGEE. For the CDR3, the DNA is TGTGCCAGCAGCGTAGGGGCCGGGGCCGATGAAAAACTGTTTTTT. Its protein is CASSVGAGADEKLFF.

This clone was picked up a small number of times. V gene TRBV18 combines with J gene TRBJ1-5; TRBD1 agrees at 7 bases. The J segment lost 3 bases and the V segment lost 2 bases, leaving 4 bases of the junction unmatched. Germline CDR1 is KGHSH and CDR2 is LQKENI. The CDR3 extends over 15 amino acids. Here the CDR3 DNA reads TGTGCCAGCTCACCAGGAGGGGGCAACAATCAGCCCCAGCATTTT. It yields the protein CASSPGGGNNQPQHF.

The chain employs TRBV28 and TRBJ1-4, with a weak D call TRBD1 (5 bases). This CDR3 is built from 14 residues. CDR1 and CDR2 from the germline V gene are MDHEN and SYDVKM. V gave up 10 bases and J gave up 5 bases, with 17 bases separating them. CDR3 sequence: CATSAGRANEKLFF. CDR3 sequence (DNA): TGTGCCACATCGGCAGGCAGGGCAAATGAAAAACTGTTTTTT.

The CDR3 bases are TGTGCCAGCAGCTTAGGGGGCAGGGGGAGAAATCAGCCCCAGCATTTT. This encodes CASSLGGRGRNQPQHF. V and J are TRBV7-5 and TRBJ1-5; TRBD1 was called by the table and not checked on the DNA. TRBV7-5 is reported as a pseudogene. This CDR3 has 16 amino acids.

This clone appeared a few times. The chain recombines TRBV6-8 with TRBJ2-4, with 12 bases matching TRBD1. Germline V gives CDR1 MNHGY, CDR2 SAAAGT. Trimming removed 5 bases from V and 8 bases from J; junction bases left unmatched: 7. There are 15 residues in the CDR3. The chain's CDR3 is CASSPRDRGLYIQYF. In DNA, the CDR3 is TGTGCCAGCAGTCCCCGGGACAGGGGGCTATACATTCAGTACTTC.

The CDR3 coding sequence is TGCGCCAGCAGCTTGGCTGCCAGGGGGGACACTGAAGCTTTCTTT. It yields the protein CASSLAARGDTEAFF. This chain links TRBV5-1 with TRBJ1-1; 7 positions agree with TRBD1. The J segment lost 3 bases and the V segment lost 0 bases, leaving 5 bases of the junction unmatched. Germline V lookup: CDR1 SGHRS, CDR2 YFSETQ. The CDR3 spans 15 residues.

This clone was detected a few times. This chain uses TRBV6-8 with TRBJ2-7, with 8 bases fitting TRBD2. CDR1 and CDR2 from the germline V gene are MNHGY and SAAAGT. The CDR3 is 15 amino acids. Trimming cost V 7 bases and J 0 bases; bases outside gene matches: 8. The CDR3 here is CASKLSGDYSYEQYF. The CDR3 DNA is TGTGCCAGCAAACTTAGCGGGGATTACTCCTACGAGCAGTACTTC.

The V and J genes are TRBV5-1 and TRBJ2-7; 7 nucleotides align to TRBD2. Germline V gives CDR1 SGHRS, CDR2 YFSETQ. With 3 bases clipped from V and 1 base from J, the junction kept 7 bases outside the gene matches. The CDR3 loop spans 15 amino acids. The CDR3 is CASSSASGTSYEQYF. The CDR3 nucleotides are TGCGCCAGCAGCTCGGCTAGCGGTACATCCTACGAGCAGTACTTC.

This clone was seen a few times. The chain joins TRBV30 to TRBJ1-2; TRBD1 might be the D (5 bases). Germline CDR1 and CDR2: GTSNPN and SVGIG (reference sequence). The CDR3 length is 12 residues. V gave up 5 bases and J gave up 1 base, with 8 bases separating them. The CDR3 region has the DNA TGTGCCTGGGACAGCCGTAACTATGGCTACACCTTC. This gives the protein CAWDSRNYGYTF.

In this sample, this clone turned up a few times. The rearrangement joins TRBV6-8 to TRBJ2-6; possible D gene TRBD2, 5 bases. V lost 7 bases and J 0 bases, leaving 10 bases between the germline ends. Germline values: CDR1 MNHGY, CDR2 SAAAGT. The CDR3 runs 15 residues. The CDR3 sequence is CASKTGNSGANVLTF. In DNA form, the CDR3 reads TGTGCCAGCAAGACCGGGAACTCTGGGGCCAACGTCCTGACTTTC.

This rearrangement joins TRBV25-1 to TRBJ2-1; 8 bases agree with TRBD2. Germline V gene lookup returns CDR1 MGHDK and CDR2 SYGVNS. V lost 3 bases and J lost 3; bases outside the gene matches: 1. CDR3 length equals 14 residues. The CDR3 region is CASSDTSGYNEQFF. The DNA of the CDR3 is TGTGCCAGCAGTGATACTAGCGGCTACAATGAGCAGTTCTTC.

This rearrangement joins TRBV5-1 to TRBJ1-6; D is unclear. CDR3 size: 14 residues. The V end lost 0 bases, the J end lost 7 bases, and 8 bases lay between the germline ends. CDR1 and CDR2 from the germline V gene are SGHRS and YFSETQ. The CDR3 region has the DNA TGCGCCAGCAGCTTGGGCGGCGAGAATTCACCCCTCCACTTT. This gives the protein CASSLGGENSPLHF.

The J gene is TRBJ2-5, the V gene TRBV23-1, with 7 bases identical to TRBD1. TRBV23-1 is classed as an ORF, of uncertain function. J lost 2 bases, V lost 6 bases, and 18 bases had no gene match. CDR3 length: 18 residues. In DNA form, the CDR3 reads TGCGCCAGCAGCTTGATCGGACAGGAGTTTGACCCGCAAGAGACCCAGTACTTC. It yields the protein CASSLIGQEFDPQETQYF.

The CDR3 loop is CATSRDSGLSTDTQYF. In DNA form, the CDR3 reads TGTGCCACCAGCAGAGATTCGGGCCTGAGCACAGATACGCAGTATTTT. The chain has TRBV15 and TRBJ2-3; D is undetermined. The CDR3 runs 16 residues. From germline, CDR1 is LNHNV and CDR2 YYDKDF (reference sequence). Trimming stripped 0 bases from V and 0 bases from J, with 10 bases between.